The 23 T cell receptor beta chains given below trace back to one sample, sequenced in a study of regulatory T cells in long-lasting Graves disease. Arm-PCR of CDR3 regions and iRepertoire HTBI primers were the basis on which TCR beta libraries were built. TCRdb reanalysed the multiplex PCR reads using MiXCR and keeps one entry per CDR3 protein. The repertoire holds roughly 420,000 distinct CDR3 sequences, with roughly 16% as singletons. Time point of the sample: newly diagnosed GD, antithyroid drugs for less than 3 months. RNA isolated from PBMCs was used to make the TCR library. Sequencing was performed on peripheral blood mononuclear cells (PBMCs), taken at new diagnosis, from a patient treated with antithyroid drugs. The receptors were sampled from a female donor with Graves disease.

V is TRBV7-2 and J is TRBJ2-3; 12 nucleotides align to TRBD2. The germline V gene encodes CDR1 SGHTA and CDR2 FQGNSA. The junction had 4 bases not matched to a gene; V was cut back by 1 base and J by 5 bases. This CDR3 comprises 16 residues. The CDR3 loop reads CASSLGTSGRIDTQYF. CDR3 bases: TGTGCCAGCAGCTTAGGAACTAGCGGGAGGATAGATACGCAGTATTTT.

There are many counts of this clonotype. V and J are TRBV11-2 and TRBJ2-1; TRBD1 is a possible D gene (5 bases). Germline V gives CDR1 SGHAT, CDR2 FQNNGV. The V end was cut by 0 bases, the J end by 2 bases, with 11 bases between. The CDR3 extends over 16 amino acids. CDR3 bases: TGTGCCAGCAGCTTAGATTGGGGCGGAACCTACAATGAGCAGTTCTTC. Its protein is CASSLDWGGTYNEQFF.

The chain combines TRBV7-9 with TRBJ1-1, with D uncertain. Germline values: CDR1 SEHNR, CDR2 FQNEAQ (reference sequence). The CDR3 runs to 18 residues. V lost 5 bases, J lost 2 bases, and 24 bases lay in between. CDR3: CASSPRPGRFHVNTEAFF. The CDR3 coding sequence is TGTGCCAGCAGCCCCCGCCCCGGACGGTTTCATGTTAACACTGAAGCTTTCTTT.

This clonotype turned up a few times. J is TRBJ1-5 and V is TRBV19; the D is unclear. This CDR3 is built from 14 residues. Germline-derived CDR1 and CDR2 are LNHDA and SQIVND (reference sequence). Trimming stripped 7 bases from V and 0 bases from J, with 10 bases between. The CDR3 region is CASNGDYSNQPQHF. The CDR3, as DNA: TGTGCCAGTAACGGCGACTATAGCAATCAGCCCCAGCATTTT.

This clonotype was recorded many times. This chain connects TRBV11-2 to TRBJ2-7; no firm D call. In germline, CDR1 is SGHAT, CDR2 FQNNGV. CDR3 length: 12 residues. V was trimmed by 0 bases and J by 10 bases, leaving 10 bases between them. Here the CDR3 reads CASSLETNVQYF. The DNA of the CDR3 is TGTGCCAGCAGCTTAGAAACGAATGTACAGTACTTC.

The sample holds a few counts of this clonotype. A much larger clone differs from this one at a single base, so this may be a read error. This chain uses TRBV4-3 with TRBJ2-3; D unresolved. Per the germline V gene, CDR1 is LGHNA and CDR2 is YSLEER. The CDR3 runs to 13 residues. CDR3 DNA: TGCGCCAGCAGCCAAAGGTTTTCAGATACGCGGTATTTT. It yields the protein CASSQRFSDTRYF.

This clonotype was seen repeatedly, ten times or more. The chain is built from TRBV12-3 or TRBV12-4 and TRBJ2-5, with 13 bases matching TRBD2. Losses at the gene ends were 4 bases for V and 5 bases for J; bases not matched to a gene: 13. The CDR3 is 18 residues long. DNA of the CDR3: TGTGCCAGCAGTTCGGGACTAGCGGGACCTGTTTCTTGGGAGACCCAGTACTTC. It translates to CASSSGLAGPVSWETQYF.

This clonotype appeared many times. The rearrangement joins TRBV18 to TRBJ1-1, with a tentative D call TRBD1 (6 bases). Germline loops: CDR1 KGHSH, CDR2 LQKENI. Trimming left V 5 bases short and J 5 bases short, with 15 bases between. The CDR3 has 14 amino acids. The CDR3 DNA reads TGTGCCAGCTCAACCACAGGGTCGCGGACTGAAGCTTTCTTT. Translating it yields CASSTTGSRTEAFF.

V and J are TRBV4-1 and TRBJ1-5; D might be TRBD1 (5 bases). Looked up from germline, CDR1 is MGHRA and CDR2 is YSYEKL. The CDR3 covers 17 residues. Trimming took off 6 bases at V and 1 base at J, with 19 bases between the two ends. The CDR3 here is CASSNPGGSRSNQPQHF. In DNA form, the CDR3 reads TGCGCCAGCAGTAACCCGGGGGGGAGTAGGAGCAATCAGCCCCAGCATTTT.

Details on this clonotype: This clone may be a read error of a much larger clone one base away. The gene calls are TRBV11-2 and TRBJ1-4; unclear D gene. The CDR3 loop spans 15 amino acids. The germline CDR1 and CDR2 sequences are SGHAT and FQNNGV. V dropped 7 bases and J dropped 0 bases, with 12 bases sitting between them. The CDR3 is CASNLGQTTNEKLFF. In nucleotides, the CDR3 is TGTGCCAGCAACCTCGGGCAGACAACTAATGAAAAACTGTTTTTT. Complete variable domain (other parts from reference TRBV11-2 and TRBJ1-4): EAGVAQSPRYKIIEKRQSVAFWCNPISGHATLYWYQQILGQGPKLLIQFQNNGVVDDSQLPKDRFSAERLKGVDSTLKIQPAKLEDSAVYLCASNLGQTTNEKLFFGSGTQLSVL.

This clonotype was counted many times. This chain connects TRBV7-9 to TRBJ1-4; 12 bases are shared with TRBD1. Germline V gene lookup returns CDR1 SEHNR and CDR2 FQNEAQ (reference sequence). The CDR3 spans 16 residues. J gave up 2 bases and V 5 bases, and 3 bases lay outside the gene matches. The CDR3 sequence: CASSRDRGLTNEKLFF. The CDR3 nucleotides read TGTGCCAGCAGCCGGGACAGGGGGCTGACTAATGAAAAACTGTTTTTT. The full variable domain, in which reference TRBV7-9 and TRBJ1-4 provide the parts outside the CDR3, is DTGVSQNPRHKITKRGQNVTFRCDPISEHNRLYWYRQTLGQGPEFLTYFQNEAQLEKSRLLSDRFSAERPKGSFSTLEIQRTEQGDSAMYLCASSRDRGLTNEKLFFGSGTQLSVL.

This clonotype was seen more than once but under ten times. The chain is built from TRBV12-3 or TRBV12-4 and TRBJ1-2; D may be TRBD1 (6 bases). This CDR3 comprises 13 residues. The V gene lost 0 bases and the J gene lost 6 bases, with 8 bases spanning the gap. The CDR3 DNA follows: TGTGCCAGCAGTTTAGCGGGGACAAATGGCTACACCTTC. Translated: CASSLAGTNGYTF.

This clonotype was picked up many times. This chain joins TRBV6-1 and TRBJ2-1; TRBD2 aligns across 8 bases. This CDR3 is 15 amino acids long. CDR1 is MNHNS, CDR2 SASEGT, per germline. With 10 bases clipped from V and 7 bases from J, the junction kept 15 bases outside the gene matches. The CDR3 spells CAIPPLTGGPNEQFF. Written as DNA, the CDR3 is TGTGCCATTCCTCCCTTGACGGGAGGGCCGAATGAGCAGTTCTTC.

This clonotype turned up a few times. This sequence joins TRBV3-1 and TRBJ1-6, with D possibly TRBD1 on 5 matching bases. Germline V gene sequence: CDR1 LGHDT, CDR2 YNNKEL (reference sequence). Trimming took off 5 bases at V and 5 bases at J, with 13 bases between the two ends. The CDR3 has 15 amino acids. The CDR3 nucleotides are TGTGCCAGCAGCTCGTTCCAGGGACATAATTCACCCCTCCACTTT. Translating it yields CASSSFQGHNSPLHF.

This clonotype turned up a few times. The chain uses TRBV6-1 and TRBJ1-1; maybe TRBD1 (6 bases). The germline CDR1 and CDR2 sequences are MNHNS and SASEGT. The CDR3 has 16 amino acids. V shed 6 bases and J shed 0 bases, with 17 bases lying between them. CDR3 sequence reads: CASSPGQTRLNTEAFF. Here the CDR3 DNA reads TGTGCCAGCAGCCCCGGACAGACAAGACTGAACACTGAAGCTTTCTTT.

The CDR3 region has the DNA TGTGCCAGTAGTAACCACTTGGCGAGGGGGGTAAATGAGCAGTTCTTC. This translates into CASSNHLARGVNEQFF. The rearrangement uses TRBV19 and TRBJ2-1, with D tentatively TRBD1 or TRBD2 (6 bases each). Trimming removed 4 bases from V and 7 bases from J, with 20 bases in between. This CDR3 spans 16 amino acids. The V gene's germline CDR1 is LNHDA and CDR2 SQIVND (reference sequence).

The chain joins TRBV12-3 or TRBV12-4 to TRBJ1-2, with D possibly matching TRBD1 (6 bases). The CDR3 totals 15 residues. V was pared by 6 bases and J by 5 bases, with 19 bases between. Here the CDR3 reads CASSARQVPWYGYTF. The CDR3 DNA sequence: TGTGCCAGCAGCGCAAGACAGGTGCCATGGTATGGCTACACCTTC.

This clonotype was seen ten or more times. In DNA form, the CDR3 reads TGTGCCAGCAGCTCCCCCGGACAGACTAATGAAAAACTGTTTTTT. Translating gives CASSSPGQTNEKLFF. The rearrangement joins TRBV11-2 to TRBJ1-4, with D possibly matching TRBD1 (6 bases). There are 15 residues in the CDR3. From germline, CDR1 is SGHAT and CDR2 FQNNGV. V dropped 4 bases and J dropped 2 bases, with 11 bases sitting between them.

On this clonotype itself: This is likely a read error, given that the CDR3 carries no conserved phenylalanine or tryptophan at its end. J is TRBJ2-3 and V is TRBV11-3, with TRBD2 matching 8 bases. This CDR3 has 15 residues. V was clipped by 4 bases and J by 12 bases; unmatched bases: 15. In germline, CDR1 is SGHNT, CDR2 YENEEA. CDR3: CASSYQAGEQETQYL. The CDR3 coding sequence is TGTGCCAGCAGCTACCAAGCGGGGGAACAAGAGACCCAGTATTTG.

Ten or more counts support this clonotype. The rearrangement joins TRBV7-2 to TRBJ2-5; D gene ambiguous. Germline assignment: CDR1 SGHTA and CDR2 FQGNSA. V shed 5 bases and J shed 6 bases, with 7 bases lying between them. This CDR3 has 11 residues. The CDR3 DNA is TGTGCCAGCAGCAAAGGCCAGACCCAGTACTTC. It is translated as CASSKGQTQYF.

This clonotype was observed a few times. The chain links TRBV7-6 to TRBJ1-1, with 7 bases that match TRBD1. Germline V gene sequence: CDR1 SGHVS, CDR2 FNYEAQ. The CDR3 extends over 14 amino acids. V trimming: 5 bases; J trimming: 4 bases; junction bases outside the gene matches: 7. This chain's CDR3 is CASSLRQGPTEAFF. DNA of the CDR3: TGTGCCAGCAGCCTTCGACAGGGTCCCACTGAAGCTTTCTTT.

This clonotype occurred a few times. The V gene is TRBV10-3, the J gene TRBJ1-6; 7 bases are shared with TRBD1. The CDR3 is 15 amino acids. CDR1 and CDR2 (germline): ENHRY, SYGVKD. The V gene end was trimmed by 7 bases and the J gene end by 8 bases; junction bases not matched to a gene: 11. The CDR3 protein is CAIKFQPGGDSPLHF. CDR3 nucleotide sequence: TGTGCCATCAAATTCCAGCCAGGGGGAGATTCACCCCTCCACTTT.

The rearrangement uses TRBV27 and TRBJ1-1; perhaps TRBD1 as D (6 bases). The V gene lost 8 bases and the J gene lost 5 bases, with 30 bases spanning the gap. This CDR3 has 18 residues. Germline CDR1 is MNHEY and CDR2 is SMNVEV (reference sequence). This chain's CDR3 is CASSPTTLAKGHGTEAFF. The CDR3, as DNA: TGTGCCAGCTCACCAACAACGCTAGCCAAGGGACATGGGACTGAAGCTTTCTTT.